This T cell receptor (beta chain) originates from a study of OX40 agonist ivuxolimab in advanced cancers. For the study at large: As their treatment, patients were administered ivuxolimab, an agonistic anti-OX40 (CD134) antibody. Findings of the study overall: At 0.1 to 3.0 mg/kg, clonal expansion of CD4+ and CD8+ blood T cells had occurred by week 6.

Deletions cut 5 bases from V and 2 bases from J, with 12 bases between. Per the germline V gene, CDR1 is LNHDA and CDR2 is SQIVND (reference sequence). The CDR3 runs 14 residues. Profiled with immunoSEQ multiplex PCR; TCRdb holds only in-frame clones, not every one. This sample has about 96,000 clones, with about 80% found just once. Notes on this clone: The antigen remains undetermined.

The chain combines TRBV19 with TRBJ1-2; D is unresolved. The input for sequencing was CD4+ or CD8+ T cells sorted from blood, taken in a trial of the OX40 agonist ivuxolimab. This clonotype was obtained from an adult with an advanced solid tumor such as melanoma, head and neck, liver or kidney cancer. The CDR3 region is CASSASVGNYGYTF. The DNA for the CDR3 is TGTGCCAGTAGTGCCTCGGTAGGGAACTATGGCTACACCTTC.